This T cell receptor (beta chain) was observed in a study of blood T cell repertoires in COVID-19. Study-level background: Sites across the United States, Italy and Spain contributed samples from acute and convalescent COVID-19.

The data were produced by immunoSEQ multiplex PCR, yet TCRdb's version contains in-frame clones alone and is incomplete. The sample holds tens of thousands of clones, 70% to 90% seen once. The germline CDR1 and CDR2 sequences are WNHNN and SYGVQD (reference sequence). The V gene end was trimmed by 8 bases and the J gene end by 8 bases; junction bases not matched to a gene: 3. The CDR3 loop spans 13 amino acids. The receptor was derived from a woman at least 80 years old in a cohort sampled during active or convalescent COVID-19. The J gene is TRBJ1-6, the V gene TRBV10-1; 10 bases align to TRBD1. Sequencing was carried out using peripheral blood. For the CDR3, the DNA is TGCGCCAGCTCCGGACAGGGGGATTCACCCCTCCACTTT. Protein product: CASSGQGDSPLHF.